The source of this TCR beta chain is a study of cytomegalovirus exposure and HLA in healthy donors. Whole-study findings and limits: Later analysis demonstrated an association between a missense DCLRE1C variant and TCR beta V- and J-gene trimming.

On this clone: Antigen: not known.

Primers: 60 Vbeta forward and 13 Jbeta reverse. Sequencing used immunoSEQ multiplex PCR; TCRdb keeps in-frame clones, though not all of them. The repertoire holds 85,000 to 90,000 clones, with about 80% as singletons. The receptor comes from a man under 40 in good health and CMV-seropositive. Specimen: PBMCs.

CDR3 protein: CASSPGQRQETQYF. CDR3 nucleotide sequence: TGTGCCAGCAGCCCGGGACAGAGGCAAGAGACCCAGTACTTC. The chain recombines TRBV5-6 with TRBJ2-5; 7 nucleotides line up with TRBD1. The CDR3 has 14 residues. Germline assignment: CDR1 SGHDT and CDR2 YYEEEE. V gave up 4 bases and J gave up 2 bases; unmatched junction bases: 5.